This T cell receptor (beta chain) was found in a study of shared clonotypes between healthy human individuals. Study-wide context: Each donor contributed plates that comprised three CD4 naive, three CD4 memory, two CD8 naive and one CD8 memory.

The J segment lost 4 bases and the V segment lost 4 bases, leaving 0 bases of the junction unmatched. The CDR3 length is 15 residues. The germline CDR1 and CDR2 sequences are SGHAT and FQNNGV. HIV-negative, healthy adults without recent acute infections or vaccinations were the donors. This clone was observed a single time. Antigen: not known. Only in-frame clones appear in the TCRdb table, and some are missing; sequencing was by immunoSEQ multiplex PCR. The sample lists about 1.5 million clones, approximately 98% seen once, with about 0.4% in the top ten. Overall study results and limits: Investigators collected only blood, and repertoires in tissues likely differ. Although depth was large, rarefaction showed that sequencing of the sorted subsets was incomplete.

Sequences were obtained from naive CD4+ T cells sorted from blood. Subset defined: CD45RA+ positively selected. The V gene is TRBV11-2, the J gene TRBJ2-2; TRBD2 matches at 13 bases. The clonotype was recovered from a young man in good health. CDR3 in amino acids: CASSWTSGGTGELFF. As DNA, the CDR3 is TGTGCCAGCAGCTGGACTAGCGGGGGCACCGGGGAGCTGTTTTTT.